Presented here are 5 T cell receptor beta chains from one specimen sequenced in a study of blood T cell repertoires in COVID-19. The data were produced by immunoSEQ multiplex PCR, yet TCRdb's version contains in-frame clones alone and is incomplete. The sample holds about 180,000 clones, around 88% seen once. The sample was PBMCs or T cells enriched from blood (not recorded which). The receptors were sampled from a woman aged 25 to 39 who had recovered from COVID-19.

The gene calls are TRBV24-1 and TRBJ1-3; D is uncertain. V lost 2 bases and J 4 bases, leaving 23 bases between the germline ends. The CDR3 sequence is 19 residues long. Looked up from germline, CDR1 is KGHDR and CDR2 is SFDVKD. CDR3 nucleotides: TGTGCCACCAGTGATTCATCCGAGATTGGAGAAACATCCGGAAACACCATATATTTT. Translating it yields CATSDSSEIGETSGNTIYF.

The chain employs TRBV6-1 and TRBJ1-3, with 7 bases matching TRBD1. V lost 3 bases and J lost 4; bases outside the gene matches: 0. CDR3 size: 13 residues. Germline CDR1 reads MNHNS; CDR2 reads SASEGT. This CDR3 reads CASSEGQGNTIYF. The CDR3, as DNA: TGTGCCAGCAGTGAGGGACAGGGAAACACCATATATTTT.

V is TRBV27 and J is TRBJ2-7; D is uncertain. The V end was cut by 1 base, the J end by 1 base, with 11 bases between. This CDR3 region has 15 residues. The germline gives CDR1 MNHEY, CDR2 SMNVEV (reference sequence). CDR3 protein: CASSLFGWPSYEQYF. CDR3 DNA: TGTGCCAGCAGTTTATTTGGCTGGCCATCCTACGAGCAGTACTTC.

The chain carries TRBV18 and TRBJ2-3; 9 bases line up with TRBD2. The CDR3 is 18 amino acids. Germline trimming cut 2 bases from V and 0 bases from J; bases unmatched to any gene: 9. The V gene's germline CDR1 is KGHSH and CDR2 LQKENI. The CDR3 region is CASSPIPGTSGSTDTQYF. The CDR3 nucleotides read TGTGCCAGCTCACCAATTCCCGGCACTAGCGGGAGCACAGATACGCAGTATTTT.

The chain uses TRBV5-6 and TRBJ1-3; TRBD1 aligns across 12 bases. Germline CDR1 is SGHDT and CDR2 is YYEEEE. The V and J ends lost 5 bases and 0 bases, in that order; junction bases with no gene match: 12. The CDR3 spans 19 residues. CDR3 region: CASSSPPGQGASSGNTIYF. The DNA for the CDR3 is TGTGCCAGCAGTTCCCCCCCGGGACAGGGGGCTAGCTCTGGAAACACCATATATTTT.